The 23 T cell receptor beta chains reported below all come from one sample, sequenced in a study of a mutant IDH1 vaccine in newly diagnosed glioma (dated by TCRdb to about 2021). What these receptors recognize is not known. The library was made by the immunoSEQ multiplex PCR assay. The table comes from immuneACCESS by way of TCRdb, which keeps in-frame sequences with V and J called. Part of the clones is missing from these tables; in studies checked, under half for an unresolved V gene and the rest for unknown reasons. The sample table records tens of thousands of clones; about 74% of these occur just once. The ten largest clonotypes hold 4.5% to 5% of the sample. The time point label for this specimen denotes: week 35, safety follow-up. Every vaccine dose consisted of 300 ug of a 20-mer mutant IDH1 peptide in Montanide, administered subcutaneously together with topical imiquimod. Material: PBMCs, obtained from a glioma patient whose treatment included an IDH1 peptide vaccine. The receptor set was obtained from a man over 45 with glioma.

The chain joins TRBV5-1 to TRBJ2-3; D remains ambiguous. V lost 4 bases to trimming and J lost 0 bases, with 12 bases between them. The CDR3 has 15 residues. Germline CDR1 is SGHRS and CDR2 is YFSETQ. This CDR3 reads CASSARLFSTDTQYF. The CDR3 nucleotides are TGCGCCAGCAGCGCAAGACTTTTTAGCACAGATACGCAGTATTTT.

V is TRBV15 and J is TRBJ1-5; possible D gene TRBD1, 6 bases. V lost 6 bases and J lost 2, with 14 bases in between. Germline CDR1 reads LNHNV; CDR2 reads YYDKDF (reference sequence). This CDR3 comprises 15 residues. The CDR3 sequence: CATSVRGGRNQPQHF. The CDR3, as DNA: TGTGCCACCAGTGTCCGGGGGGGCCGCAATCAGCCCCAGCATTTT. Full variable domain (missing parts from reference TRBV15 and TRBJ1-5): DAMVIQNPRYQVTQFGKPVTLSCSQTLNHNVMYWYQQKSSQAPKLLFHYYDKDFNNEADTPDNFQSRRPNTSFCFLDIRSPGLGDTAMYLCATSVRGGRNQPQHFGDGTRLSIL.

This rearrangement joins TRBV7-2 to TRBJ2-2; weak D call: TRBD2 (5 bases). CDR1 is SGHTA, CDR2 FQGNSA, per germline. The CDR3 consists of 14 residues. V lost 2 bases and J lost 7, with 11 bases in between. The CDR3 DNA follows: TGTGCCAGCAGCTTAACTAGTCCCGGCGGGGAGCTGTTTTTT. It yields the protein CASSLTSPGGELFF.

The V gene is TRBV6-5, the J gene TRBJ2-1, with 13 positions matching TRBD2. Germline CDR1 reads MNHEY; CDR2 reads SVGAGI. The CDR3 is 14 amino acids. Trimming took 6 bases from V and 7 from J; bases not matched to a gene: 3. CDR3 sequence: CASRLAGGPNEQFF. CDR3 sequence (DNA): TGTGCCAGCAGACTAGCGGGGGGGCCGAATGAGCAGTTCTTC.

This clone showed up many times. The CDR3, as DNA: TGTGCCAGCAGCCGCGGGACAGGGGTGGGCACTGAAGCTTTCTTT. This encodes CASSRGTGVGTEAFF. This sequence joins TRBV7-3 and TRBJ1-1, with 10 bases matching TRBD1. This CDR3 spans 15 amino acids. V lost 5 bases, J lost 4 bases, and 7 bases stayed unmatched. The germline gives CDR1 SGHTA, CDR2 FQGTGA.

V usage is TRBV6-5 and J usage is TRBJ1-4, with TRBD1 matching over 9 bases. The V segment lost 8 bases and the J segment 8 bases; nucleotides outside the gene matches: 12. The germline V gene has CDR1 MNHEY and CDR2 SVGAGI. The CDR3 totals 15 residues. This CDR3 reads CASYSLTGGDEKLFF. The CDR3 nucleotides are TGTGCCAGCTACTCCCTGACAGGGGGGGACGAAAAACTGTTTTTT.

This clone was observed a single time. V is TRBV5-4 and J is TRBJ1-5; D remains unclear. Germline CDR1 is SGHNT and CDR2 is YYREEE (reference sequence). V lost 4 bases, J lost 0 bases, and 11 bases lay in between. The CDR3 runs 15 residues. CDR3 nucleotide sequence: TGTGCCAGCAGCCAAGGGCCCCATAGCAATCAGCCCCAGCATTTT. This gives the protein CASSQGPHSNQPQHF.

The chain has TRBV7-9 and TRBJ2-3, with a possible D match to TRBD1 (5 bases). V gave up 4 bases and J gave up 4 bases, with 12 bases separating them. CDR1 is SEHNR and CDR2 is FQNEAQ in the germline V gene (reference sequence). The CDR3 length is 14 residues. The CDR3 spells CASSSDKSPDTQYF. CDR3 sequence (DNA): TGTGCCAGCAGCTCGGACAAATCCCCAGATACGCAGTATTTT.

The V and J genes are TRBV19 and TRBJ1-1; D might be TRBD1 (6 bases). The CDR3 runs 15 residues. Per germline, CDR1 LNHDA and CDR2 SQIVND (reference sequence). Deletions cut 7 bases from V and 0 bases from J, with 15 bases between. The CDR3 nucleotides are TGTGCCAGTAAGGGGGGGGCGAAGATGAACACTGAAGCTTTCTTT. It codes for CASKGGAKMNTEAFF.

This clone is labeled medium-sized. J is TRBJ2-7 and V is TRBV29-1; perhaps TRBD1 as D (6 bases). V was trimmed by 4 bases and J by 7 bases, leaving 14 bases between them. CDR1 and CDR2 from the germline V gene are SQVTM and ANQGSEA. This CDR3 has 12 amino acids. CDR3 sequence (DNA): TGCAGCGTTGGGCAGGGGATCGGGGAGCAGTACTTC. Protein product: CSVGQGIGEQYF.

The chain links TRBV30 to TRBJ1-6; 7 bases map to TRBD1. V dropped 3 bases and J dropped 7; count of bases not matched to a gene: 12. The CDR3 sequence is 16 residues long. From germline, CDR1 is GTSNPN and CDR2 SVGIG (reference sequence). This CDR3 is CAWRTAGTAVNSPLHF. CDR3 coding DNA: TGTGCCTGGAGGACAGCCGGGACAGCAGTCAATTCACCCCTCCACTTT.

J is TRBJ2-1 and V is TRBV29-1; no definite D call. V was clipped by 0 bases and J by 0 bases, with 3 bases between them. The CDR3 extends over 13 amino acids. The germline CDR1 and CDR2 sequences are SQVTM and ANQGSEA. CDR3 bases: TGCAGCGTTGAAGAGTACTCCTACAATGAGCAGTTCTTC. It translates to CSVEEYSYNEQFF.

This sequence joins TRBV27 and TRBJ1-2; D gene uncertain. This CDR3 has 14 amino acids. CDR1 MNHEY and CDR2 SMNVEV come from the germline V gene (reference sequence). With 7 bases removed from V and 2 bases from J, the gap between germline ends came to 14 bases. The CDR3 loop is CASKAPGQNYGYTF. Here the CDR3 DNA reads TGTGCCAGCAAGGCCCCGGGCCAGAACTATGGCTACACCTTC.

This clone occurred a few times. The chain uses TRBV28 and TRBJ1-2; D is unclear. The CDR3 contains 13 residues. The V gene lost 3 bases and the J gene lost 6 bases, with 11 bases spanning the gap. Germline loops: CDR1 MDHEN, CDR2 SYDVKM. The chain's CDR3 is CASSLTGPDGYTF. CDR3 DNA sequence: TGTGCCAGCAGTTTGACCGGGCCCGATGGCTACACCTTC.

This clone was seen a single time. The rearrangement joins TRBV30 to TRBJ1-2; maybe TRBD1 (6 bases). The CDR3 contains 16 residues. The germline V gene encodes CDR1 GTSNPN and CDR2 SVGIG (reference sequence). V lost 0 bases and J lost 2, with 16 bases in between. The CDR3, as DNA: TGTGCCTGGAGTGTTTCGACAGGAGTCACCAACTATGGCTACACCTTC. It codes for CAWSVSTGVTNYGYTF.

V is TRBV2 and J is TRBJ2-1; D remains ambiguous. V was pared by 2 bases and J by 0 bases, with 11 bases between. The germline V gene has CDR1 SNHLY and CDR2 FYNNEI. The CDR3 is made up of 16 amino acids. DNA of the CDR3: TGTGCCAGCAGTGAATACAGCCCCAGCTCCTACAATGAGCAGTTCTTC. It translates to CASSEYSPSSYNEQFF.

The chain is built from TRBV7-9 and TRBJ1-5; D is unclear. Germline V gene sequence: CDR1 SEHNR, CDR2 FQNEAQ (reference sequence). The CDR3 runs to 12 residues. Trimming cost V 3 bases and J 5 bases, with 5 bases left between them. The CDR3 nucleotides are TGTGCCAGCAGCTTTATGGATCAGCCCCAGCATTTT. Translated: CASSFMDQPQHF.

This chain joins TRBV28 and TRBJ2-2, with TRBD1 matching 8 bases. CDR1 and CDR2 (germline): MDHEN, SYDVKM. Trimming at V came to 2 bases and at J to 6 bases, leaving 2 bases not matched to a gene. This CDR3 is 14 amino acids long. The CDR3 DNA reads TGTGCCAGCAGTTTAGACAGGGGATCCGGGGAGCTGTTTTTT. It specifies CASSLDRGSGELFF.

This chain links TRBV29-1 with TRBJ2-3, with D hard to call. The germline V and J ends were trimmed by 0 bases and 3 bases, with 7 bases remaining between them. From germline, CDR1 is SQVTM and CDR2 ANQGSEA. The CDR3 has 13 residues. Here the CDR3 DNA reads TGCAGCGTTGAAGAAGCTAGTACAGATACGCAGTATTTT. Translation: CSVEEASTDTQYF.

V and J are TRBV19 and TRBJ1-1; the D is unclear. Looked up from germline, CDR1 is LNHDA and CDR2 is SQIVND (reference sequence). The CDR3 length is 14 residues. V was trimmed by 3 bases and J by 1 base, leaving 9 bases between them. In DNA form, the CDR3 reads TGTGCCAGTAGTATGCCCCATTCGAACACTGAAGCTTTCTTT. Translation gives CASSMPHSNTEAFF.

This clone was seen only once. CDR3 in DNA: TGCGCCAGCAGCTTGGGGGACAGGGGGCCGGCGGCCGGGGGCTACACCTTC. Its translation is CASSLGDRGPAAGGYTF. J is TRBJ1-2 and V is TRBV5-1, with 12 bases identical to TRBD1. Losses at the gene ends were 0 bases for V and 8 bases for J; bases not matched to a gene: 11. The CDR3 is 17 residues long. Germline assignment: CDR1 SGHRS and CDR2 YFSETQ.

This clone has just one count. J is TRBJ2-3 and V is TRBV4-3, with 13 bases matching TRBD2. CDR1 and CDR2 from the germline V gene are LGHNA and YSLEER. J lost 11 bases, V lost 4 bases, and 9 bases had no gene match. The CDR3 is 15 amino acids. In nucleotides, the CDR3 is TGCGCCAGCAGCCGCGGGACTAGCGGGGAAGGTAGGCAGTATTTT. It translates to CASSRGTSGEGRQYF.

The chain joins TRBV10-3 to TRBJ1-5; TRBD1 matches at 8 bases. V was clipped by 11 bases and J by 0 bases; unmatched bases: 3. CDR1 and CDR2 from the germline V gene are ENHRY and SYGVKD. This CDR3 spans 13 amino acids. The CDR3 here is CAATGDSNQPQHF. For the CDR3, the DNA is TGTGCCGCGACAGGGGATAGCAATCAGCCCCAGCATTTT.